What follows are 29 T cell receptor beta chains derived from one specimen sequenced in a study of T-cell reconstitution after alpha-beta-depleted transplantation in children. During its preparation, the TCRbeta library received unique molecular identifiers. TCRdb re-called the PCR reads through MiXCR, storing one row per CDR3 protein. Found here are 250,000 to 300,000 distinct CDR3 sequences, roughly a tenth of them singletons; the top ten hold approximately 7.6%. Source: PBMCs, taken before TCRalphabeta/CD19-depleted stem cell transplant. These receptors all stem from a boy under two years old with acute myeloid leukemia, due to receive a stem cell transplant.

The rearrangement joins TRBV11-2 to TRBJ2-1; possible D gene TRBD2, 5 bases. Trimming stripped 3 bases from V and 6 bases from J, with 15 bases between. Germline assignment: CDR1 SGHAT and CDR2 FQNNGV. There are 15 residues in the CDR3. The CDR3 region is CASSLEAKLVNEQFF. The DNA of the CDR3 is TGTGCCAGCAGCTTGGAGGCCAAGTTGGTCAATGAGCAGTTCTTC. The variable domain in full, with the rest retrieved from reference TRBV11-2 and TRBJ2-1, is EAGVAQSPRYKIIEKRQSVAFWCNPISGHATLYWYQQILGQGPKLLIQFQNNGVVDDSQLPKDRFSAERLKGVDSTLKIQPAKLEDSAVYLCASSLEAKLVNEQFFGPGTRLTVL.

This clonotype was recorded many times. The chain couples TRBV27 to TRBJ2-4; D possibly corresponds to TRBD2 (5 bases). V gave up 3 bases and J gave up 8 bases, with 11 bases separating them. CDR1 is MNHEY, CDR2 SMNVEV, per germline (reference sequence). CDR3 size: 13 residues. The CDR3 loop is CASSLGVWDIQYF. The CDR3 DNA reads as TGTGCCAGCAGTTTGGGAGTTTGGGACATTCAGTACTTC.

This clonotype was seen repeatedly, ten times or more. The gene calls are TRBV20-1 and TRBJ2-7; a weak D match, TRBD2 (6 bases). V was clipped by 0 bases and J by 4 bases, with 16 bases between them. The CDR3 length is 15 residues. CDR1 and CDR2 from the germline V gene are DFQATT and SNEGSKA (reference sequence). CDR3 protein: CSARDPEGRSYEQYF. The DNA for the CDR3 is TGCAGTGCTAGAGACCCGGAGGGACGGAGTTACGAGCAGTACTTC.

This clonotype was observed a few times. The rearrangement joins TRBV6-4 to TRBJ1-2, with D possibly TRBD1 on 5 matching bases. This CDR3 is 14 amino acids long. V was pared by 0 bases and J by 0 bases, with 5 bases between. Germline loops: CDR1 MRHNA, CDR2 SNTAGT. The CDR3 bases are TGTGCCAGCAGTGACTCGGACACTAACTATGGCTACACCTTC. This sequence encodes CASSDSDTNYGYTF.

This clonotype was counted ten times or more. The chain combines TRBV5-1 with TRBJ2-2; possible D gene TRBD1, 6 bases. CDR3 length equals 15 residues. Trimming pared 0 bases from V and 9 bases from J, leaving 15 bases between. Germline V lookup: CDR1 SGHRS, CDR2 YFSETQ. CDR3 residues: CASSLAGATTRELFF. The CDR3 DNA follows: TGCGCCAGCAGCTTGGCAGGGGCCACGACCCGGGAGCTGTTTTTT.

This clonotype appeared many times. The J gene is TRBJ1-1, the V gene TRBV9; perhaps TRBD1 as D (6 bases). The CDR3 is made up of 16 amino acids. V was clipped by 4 bases and J by 1 base, with 17 bases between them. The V gene's germline CDR1 is SGDLS and CDR2 YYNGEE. The CDR3 sequence: CASSPPWGGGNTEAFF. The CDR3, as DNA: TGTGCCAGCAGCCCCCCCTGGGGAGGGGGGAACACTGAAGCTTTCTTT.

In its sample, this clonotype was seen many times. This chain links TRBV27 with TRBJ2-3; possibly TRBD1 for D (5 bases). Germline V lookup: CDR1 MNHEY, CDR2 SMNVEV (reference sequence). V was trimmed by 0 bases and J by 0 bases, leaving 13 bases between them. The length of the CDR3 is 17 residues. The CDR3 nucleotides read TGTGCCAGCAGTTTATCCCTAGGGGTCCCTAGCACAGATACGCAGTATTTT. Encoded protein: CASSLSLGVPSTDTQYF.

At least ten counts were recorded for this clonotype. J is TRBJ1-2 and V is TRBV7-8; D gene ambiguous. The V end lost 5 bases, the J end lost 7 bases, and 14 bases lay between the germline ends. The CDR3 extends over 13 amino acids. Per the germline V gene, CDR1 is SGHVS and CDR2 is FQNEAQ. CDR3 region: CASSPFGSGGYTF. The CDR3 nucleotides read TGTGCCAGCAGCCCCTTCGGGAGCGGTGGCTACACCTTC.

This clonotype was counted many times. The chain employs TRBV6-5 and TRBJ2-7; D perhaps matches TRBD2 (6 bases). V was shortened by 2 bases and J by 3 bases, with 11 bases between the two germline ends. The germline V gene encodes CDR1 MNHEY and CDR2 SVGAGI. The CDR3 is made up of 14 amino acids. The CDR3 region has the DNA TGTGCCAGCAGTTACCTCGGGAGAAGCTACGAGCAGTACTTC. This codes for CASSYLGRSYEQYF.

Many counts were recorded for this clonotype. V is TRBV5-6 and J is TRBJ2-5; 11 bases are shared with TRBD1. CDR1 and CDR2 from the germline V gene are SGHDT and YYEEEE. The CDR3 extends over 14 amino acids. V lost 6 bases to trimming and J lost 4 bases; unmatched junction nucleotides: 5. The CDR3 reads CASNPGTGGETQYF. Here the CDR3 DNA reads TGTGCCAGCAACCCCGGGACAGGGGGAGAGACCCAGTACTTC. The variable domain in full, with the rest retrieved from reference TRBV5-6 and TRBJ2-5, is DAGVTQSPTHLIKTRGQQVTLRCSPKSGHDTVSWYQQALGQGPQFIFQYYEEEERQRGNFPDRFSGHQFPNYSSELNVNALLLGDSALYLCASNPGTGGETQYFGPGTRLLVL.

This clonotype showed up many times. DNA for the CDR3: TGTGCCAGCACCCCTCAACTAGCGGGGTACAATGAGCAGTTCTTC. It specifies CASTPQLAGYNEQFF. This chain joins TRBV25-1 and TRBJ2-1, with 10 bases fitting TRBD2. The CDR3 is made up of 15 amino acids. Trimming at V came to 7 bases and at J to 4 bases, leaving 7 bases not matched to a gene. Germline V lookup: CDR1 MGHDK, CDR2 SYGVNS. The whole variable domain, filled in from reference TRBV25-1 and TRBJ2-1, reads EADIYQTPRYLVIGTGKKITLECSQTMGHDKMYWYQQDPGMELHLIHYSYGVNSTEKGDLSSESTVSRIRTEHFPLTLESARPSHTSQYLCASTPQLAGYNEQFFGPGTRLTVL.

This clonotype was seen repeatedly, ten times or more. The chain has TRBV11-2 and TRBJ2-3; TRBD2 matches at 7 bases. V trimming: 5 bases; J trimming: 6 bases; junction bases outside the gene matches: 5. The germline V gene has CDR1 SGHAT and CDR2 FQNNGV. The CDR3 has 13 residues. The CDR3 coding sequence is TGTGCCAGCAGCCCACTAGCGTCGGATACGCAGTATTTT. Translating gives CASSPLASDTQYF.

In this sample, this clonotype turned up many times. V and J are TRBV6-4 and TRBJ2-3; 7 bases line up with TRBD1. The CDR3 is 15 residues long. Germline CDR1 MRHNA, CDR2 SNTAGT. Trimming removed 2 bases from V and 3 bases from J; junction bases left unmatched: 5. CDR3 protein: CASSDGDRSTDTQYF. DNA of the CDR3: TGTGCCAGCAGTGACGGGGACAGATCGACAGATACGCAGTATTTT.

This clonotype was found once. At one end the junction does not follow the germline gene, possibly because of a read error. V and J are TRBV7-2 and TRBJ1-4; tentatively, D is TRBD1 (5 bases). The CDR3 has 15 residues. Germline V gives CDR1 SGHTA, CDR2 FQGNSA. DNA of the CDR3: TGTGCCAGCAGCTTACTAGGACACGACCTAGAAAACCTGTTTTTT. It specifies CASSLLGHDLENLFF.

The chain links TRBV20-1 to TRBJ2-1; 8 nucleotides align to TRBD1. Trimming at V came to 6 bases and at J to 4 bases, leaving 11 bases not matched to a gene. This CDR3 has 15 amino acids. Germline V lookup: CDR1 DFQATT, CDR2 SNEGSKA (reference sequence). The CDR3 nucleotides read TGCAGTGCCAATCCTCTGGACAGGGATTACAATGAGCAGTTCTTC. This gives the protein CSANPLDRDYNEQFF.

This sequence joins TRBV12-3 or TRBV12-4 and TRBJ1-5; D not resolved. The CDR3 loop spans 14 amino acids. V was shortened by 1 base and J by 3 bases, with 7 bases between the two germline ends. In DNA, the CDR3 is TGTGCCAGCAGTTTAGGGCCACCCAATCAGCCCCAGCATTTT. Translation gives CASSLGPPNQPQHF.

The table lists this clonotype with many counts. CDR3 loop: CASSYLGGSGGSQETQYF. CDR3 DNA sequence: TGTGCCAGCAGTTACTTAGGTGGTAGCGGGGGGTCCCAAGAGACCCAGTACTTC. The chain couples TRBV6-5 to TRBJ2-5; 10 bases agree with TRBD2. The CDR3 extends over 18 amino acids. CDR1 and CDR2 (germline): MNHEY, SVGAGI. Germline trimming cut 1 base from V and 1 base from J; bases unmatched to any gene: 9.

Ten or more counts support this clonotype. The chain recombines TRBV4-3 with TRBJ2-7; 8 positions match TRBD2. Germline trimming cut 0 bases from V and 4 bases from J; bases unmatched to any gene: 5. The CDR3 loop spans 15 amino acids. The germline CDR1 and CDR2 sequences are LGHNA and YSLEER. In nucleotides, the CDR3 is TGCGCCAGCAGCCAAGATTTCGCGGGAGGATACGAGCAGTACTTC. Its protein product is CASSQDFAGGYEQYF.

The genes are TRBV21-1 and TRBJ2-7; the D call of TRBD2 is as the table states it, not checked on the DNA. TRBV21-1 is noted as a pseudogene. The CDR3 covers 16 residues. DNA of the CDR3: TGTGCCAGCAGCACCCGCCGGGACTCTCCCGGGGGAGAGCAGTACTTC. Its translation is CASSTRRDSPGGEQYF.

This clonotype was found many times. The chain uses TRBV7-9 and TRBJ2-1; 11 nucleotides align to TRBD2. Germline V gene data show CDR1 as SEHNR and CDR2 as FQNEAQ (reference sequence). The J segment lost 8 bases and the V segment lost 2 bases, leaving 2 bases of the junction unmatched. The CDR3 sequence is 14 residues long. CDR3 coding DNA: TGTGCCAGCAGCTTACTAGCGGGAGGCGATGAGCAGTTCTTC. Translating gives CASSLLAGGDEQFF.

This clonotype was recorded many times. J is TRBJ2-5 and V is TRBV3-1; perhaps TRBD2 as D (6 bases). The CDR3 runs to 15 residues. CDR1 LGHDT and CDR2 YNNKEL come from the germline V gene (reference sequence). Trimming stripped 5 bases from V and 2 bases from J, with 15 bases between. The CDR3, as DNA: TGTGCCAGCAGCGAGGAGGAGGGCTCTCAAGAGACCCAGTACTTC. Protein: CASSEEEGSQETQYF.

This sequence joins TRBV11-1 and TRBJ2-7, with TRBD1 identical over 8 bases. Germline V gives CDR1 SGHAT, CDR2 FQDESV (reference sequence). Trimming took 5 bases from V and 3 from J; bases not matched to a gene: 9. The CDR3 is 15 residues long. Here the CDR3 DNA reads TGTGCCAGCAGCCACGGACAGGGACCTCTCTACGAGCAGTACTTC. It encodes CASSHGQGPLYEQYF.

This clonotype has at least ten counts. The CDR3 loop reads CASSLGGTGWNNEQFF. Written as DNA, the CDR3 is TGCGCCAGCAGCTTGGGCGGGACAGGGTGGAACAATGAGCAGTTCTTC. The chain recombines TRBV5-1 with TRBJ2-1; 9 bases line up with TRBD1. The CDR3 is made up of 16 amino acids. Looked up from germline, CDR1 is SGHRS and CDR2 is YFSETQ. J was trimmed by 5 bases and V by 0 bases; bases with no gene match: 6.

This clonotype was seen repeatedly, ten times or more. The chain joins TRBV5-1 to TRBJ2-7, with D perhaps matching TRBD2 (5 bases). The length of the CDR3 is 14 residues. V lost 3 bases and J 2 bases, leaving 12 bases between the germline ends. Germline CDR1 reads SGHRS; CDR2 reads YFSETQ. The chain's CDR3 is CASSSRGQTYEQYF. The CDR3 DNA reads TGCGCCAGCAGCTCCCGCGGGCAGACCTACGAGCAGTACTTC.

This clonotype has at least ten counts. The chain has TRBV5-1 and TRBJ2-7, with D perhaps TRBD2 (6 bases). V was trimmed by 4 bases and J by 2 bases, leaving 16 bases between them. Germline CDR1 is SGHRS and CDR2 is YFSETQ. The CDR3 extends over 15 amino acids. The CDR3 sequence is CASSTTSLPTYEQYF. The CDR3 DNA reads TGCGCCAGCAGCACCACTAGCTTACCTACCTACGAGCAGTACTTC.

The V gene is TRBV3-1, the J gene TRBJ2-3; the match to TRBD1 covers 7 bases. Trimming cost V 8 bases and J 1 base; bases outside gene matches: 21. The CDR3 sequence is 19 residues long. Germline CDR1 and CDR2: LGHDT and YNNKEL (reference sequence). The CDR3 bases are TGTGCCAGCTGCTTCGGGCAACTGACAGGGCGGGCCCGCACAGATACGCAGTATTTT. Translation gives CASCFGQLTGRARTDTQYF.

This clonotype was picked up many times. The chain links TRBV5-1 to TRBJ2-2; D remains ambiguous. The CDR3 is made up of 13 amino acids. Germline CDR1 reads SGHRS; CDR2 reads YFSETQ. Trimming removed 1 base from V and 6 bases from J, with 7 bases in between. The CDR3 coding sequence is TGCGCCAGCAGCTTGTTAGGGTCCGGGGAGCTGTTTTTT. Its translation is CASSLLGSGELFF.

This clonotype appeared many times. The chain joins TRBV20-1 to TRBJ2-1; TRBD2 is a possible D gene (6 bases). Germline V gives CDR1 DFQATT, CDR2 SNEGSKA (reference sequence). The ends were cut back, 2 bases at V and 0 bases at J, with 11 bases in the middle. The CDR3 spans 15 residues. The CDR3 is CSARKRVRSYNEQFF. DNA of the CDR3: TGCAGTGCTAGAAAGCGGGTTCGCTCCTACAATGAGCAGTTCTTC.

This clonotype was observed at least ten times. V is TRBV7-3 and J is TRBJ2-1; TRBD2 agrees at 8 bases. The CDR3 length is 16 residues. The germline V gene encodes CDR1 SGHTA and CDR2 FQGTGA. J gave up 3 bases and V 2 bases, and 6 bases lay outside the gene matches. CDR3: CASSLLAGGLYNEQFF. As DNA, the CDR3 is TGTGCCAGCAGCTTACTCGCGGGAGGTCTCTACAATGAGCAGTTCTTC. Variable domain in full (rest from reference TRBV7-3 and TRBJ2-1): GAGVSQTPSNKVTEKGKYVELRCDPISGHTALYWYRQSLGQGPEFLIYFQGTGAADDSGLPNDRFFAVRPEGSVSTLKIQRTERGDSAVYLCASSLLAGGLYNEQFFGPGTRLTVL.